Included here is one TCR beta chain sequence, with context. Its antigen is not known. Sequenced by immunoSEQ multiplex PCR; TCRdb stores in-frame clones only, minus some. The repertoire includes over 120,000 clones, approximately 89% of them detected once, and 1.5% to 2% sits in the top ten. The CDR3 covers 15 residues. Germline CDR1 SGHRS, CDR2 YFSETQ. V was pared by 1 base and J by 5 bases, with 15 bases between. This sample stems from a study of T cell responses to AZD1222 COVID-19 vaccine. Study results and limitations: Baseline seropositivity characterized only six AZD1222 recipients. At 160-218 and 743-854, vaccine-associated CD4 TCRs were dominant, and they spanned spike. Among the donors, most were white British and more were female, and clonal diversity was possibly underestimated. Sampled repertoires all dated from after the peak T cell response.

The sequence came from an adult who received the AZD1222 COVID-19 vaccine. The V and J genes are TRBV5-1 and TRBJ1-1, with D tentatively TRBD1 (5 bases). The sample consisted of peripheral blood, taken 28 days after the second AZD1222 dose. DNA for the CDR3: TGCGCCAGCAGCTTGATCGAGAGGGGAGAAACTGAAGCTTTCTTT. Its protein is CASSLIERGETEAFF.